This TCR beta chain was profiled in a study of shared clonotypes between healthy human individuals. Study-wide context: Three CD4 naive, three CD4 memory, two CD8 naive and one CD8 memory plate were used per donor. General observations from the study: In contrast to clonotypes shared by all four donors, non-shared clonotypes had lower generation probabilities. Larger estimated richness was generally recorded for naive subsets relative to memory subsets.

The assay used deep level. Using immunoSEQ multiplex PCR, the repertoire was profiled, and TCRdb retains in-frame clones only, with some absent. The sample records over 750,000 clones, about 96% being singletons. This CDR3 is 14 amino acids long. The V gene end was trimmed by 5 bases and the J gene end by 10 bases; junction bases not matched to a gene: 10. The germline V gene encodes CDR1 MNHEY and CDR2 SMNVEV (reference sequence). Concerning this clone itself: Its specificity is not known.

Cells designated naive CD8 were CD45RO-negative and were positively selected for CCR7, with terminally differentiated effector memory CD45RA+ cells excluded. The TCR originated in a man aged 25 to 40 in good health. Sequencing was done on a sample of naive CD8+ T cells sorted from blood. The chain employs TRBV27 and TRBJ2-1, with 8 bases that match TRBD2. The CDR3 reads CASSNGRAWPEQFF. The CDR3 DNA reads as TGTGCCAGCAGTAACGGGAGGGCTTGGCCCGAGCAGTTCTTC.